This T cell receptor beta chain comes out of a study of blood T cell repertoires in COVID-19. J lost 5 bases, V lost 4 bases, and 6 bases had no gene match. The CDR3 length is 14 residues. Germline V gene data show CDR1 as MNHNY and CDR2 as SVGAGI (reference sequence). Clones were sequenced by immunoSEQ multiplex PCR, and TCRdb holds only the in-frame ones, with some missing. Here the sample spans more than 80,000 clones, 80% to 90% being singletons. The chain carries TRBV6-6 and TRBJ1-1, with TRBD1 matching 8 bases. The sequenced sample was peripheral blood. The sequence was obtained from a man of 80 years or more with acute or convalescent COVID-19. CDR3 coding DNA: TGTGCCAGCAGTTCGACAGGGGTTGAAACTGAAGCTTTCTTT. This gives the protein CASSSTGVETEAFF.